This T cell receptor beta chain was sequenced in a study of CD8+ T cells in alopecia areata. Across the study: Tofacitinib dosing lasted 6 to 18 months, which was then followed by 6 months off drug.

This clone appeared once. RNA was extracted and reverse transcribed into cDNA as the sequencing template. The protocol was immunoSEQ multiplex PCR, while the TCRdb copy is restricted to in-frame clones and leaves out a portion. Of more than 90,000 clones detected, just under 60% appear once; the ten largest clones hold roughly 17%. There are 14 residues in the CDR3. CDR1 is MNHEY, CDR2 SMNVEV, per germline (reference sequence). V trimming: 5 bases; J trimming: 2 bases; junction bases outside the gene matches: 1. Treatment reported: oral pan-JAK inhibitor, 5-10 mg twice daily. The chain carries TRBV27 and TRBJ2-2, with TRBD2 matching over 8 bases. This material consisted of CD8+ T cells sorted from blood, taken at week 56, from a patient treated with tofacitinib. The receptor's source is a human donor with alopecia areata. CDR3 sequence (DNA): TGTGCCAGCAGTAGCGGGGGTAACACCGGGGAGCTGTTTTTT. This gives the protein CASSSGGNTGELFF.